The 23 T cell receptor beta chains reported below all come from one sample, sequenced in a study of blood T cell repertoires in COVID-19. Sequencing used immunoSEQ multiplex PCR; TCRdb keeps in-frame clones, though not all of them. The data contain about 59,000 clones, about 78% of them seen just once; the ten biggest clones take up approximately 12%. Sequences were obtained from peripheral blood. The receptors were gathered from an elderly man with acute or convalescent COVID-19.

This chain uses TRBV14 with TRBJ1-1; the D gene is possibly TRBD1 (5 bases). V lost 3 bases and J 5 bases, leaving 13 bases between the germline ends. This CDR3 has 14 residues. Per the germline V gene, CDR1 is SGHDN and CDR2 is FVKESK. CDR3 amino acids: CASSQGGYGTEAFF. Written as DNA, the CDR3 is TGTGCCAGCAGCCAGGGGGGATACGGGACTGAAGCTTTCTTT.

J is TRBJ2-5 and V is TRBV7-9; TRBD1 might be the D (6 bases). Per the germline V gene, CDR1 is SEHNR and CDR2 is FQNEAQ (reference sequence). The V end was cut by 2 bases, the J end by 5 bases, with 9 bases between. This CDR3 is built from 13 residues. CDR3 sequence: CASSLSGAETQYF. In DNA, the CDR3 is TGTGCCAGCAGCTTATCAGGGGCCGAGACCCAGTACTTC.

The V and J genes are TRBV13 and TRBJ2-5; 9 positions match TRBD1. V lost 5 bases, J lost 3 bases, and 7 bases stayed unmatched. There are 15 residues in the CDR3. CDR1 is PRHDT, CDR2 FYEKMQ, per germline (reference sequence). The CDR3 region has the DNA TGTGCCAGCAGCCAAGGGGGGACAGGGAAAGAGACCCAGTACTTC. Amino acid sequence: CASSQGGTGKETQYF. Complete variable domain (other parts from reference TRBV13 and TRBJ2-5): AAGVIQSPRHLIKEKRETATLKCYPIPRHDTVYWYQQGPGQDPQFLISFYEKMQSDKGSIPDRFSAQQFSDYHSELNMSSLELGDSALYFCASSQGGTGKETQYFGPGTRLLVL.

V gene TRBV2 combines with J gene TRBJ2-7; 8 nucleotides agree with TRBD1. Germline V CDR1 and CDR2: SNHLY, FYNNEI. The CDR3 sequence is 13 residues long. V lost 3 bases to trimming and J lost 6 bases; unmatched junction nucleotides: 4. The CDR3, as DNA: TGTGCCAGCAGTGAGGCAGGGGGCCGCGAGCAGTACTTC. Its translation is CASSEAGGREQYF.

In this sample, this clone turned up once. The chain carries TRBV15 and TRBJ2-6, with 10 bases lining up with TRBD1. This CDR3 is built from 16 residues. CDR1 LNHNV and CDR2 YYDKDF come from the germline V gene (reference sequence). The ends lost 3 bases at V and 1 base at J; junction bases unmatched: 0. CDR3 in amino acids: CATSRDRGSGANVLTF. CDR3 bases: TGTGCCACCAGCAGGGACAGGGGGTCTGGGGCCAACGTCCTGACTTTC.

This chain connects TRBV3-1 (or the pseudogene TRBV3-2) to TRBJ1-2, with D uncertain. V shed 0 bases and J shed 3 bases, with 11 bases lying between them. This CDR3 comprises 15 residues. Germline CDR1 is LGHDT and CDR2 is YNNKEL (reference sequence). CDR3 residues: CASSQDTSFDYGYTF. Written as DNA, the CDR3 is TGTGCCAGCAGCCAAGACACGAGCTTCGACTATGGCTACACCTTC.

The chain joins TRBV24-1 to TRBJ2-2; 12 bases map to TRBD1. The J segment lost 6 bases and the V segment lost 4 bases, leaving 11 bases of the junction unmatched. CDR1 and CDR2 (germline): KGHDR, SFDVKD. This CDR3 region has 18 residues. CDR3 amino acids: CATSESYSGTGGSGELFF. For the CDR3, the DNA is TGTGCCACCAGTGAGTCTTATTCAGGGACAGGGGGCTCCGGGGAGCTGTTTTTT.

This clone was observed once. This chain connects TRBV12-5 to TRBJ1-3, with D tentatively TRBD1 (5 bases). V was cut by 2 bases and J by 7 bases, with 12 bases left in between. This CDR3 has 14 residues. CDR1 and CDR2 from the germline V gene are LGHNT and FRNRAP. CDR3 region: CASGLWTLVNTIYF. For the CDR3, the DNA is TGTGCTAGTGGTTTGTGGACACTGGTCAACACCATATATTTT.

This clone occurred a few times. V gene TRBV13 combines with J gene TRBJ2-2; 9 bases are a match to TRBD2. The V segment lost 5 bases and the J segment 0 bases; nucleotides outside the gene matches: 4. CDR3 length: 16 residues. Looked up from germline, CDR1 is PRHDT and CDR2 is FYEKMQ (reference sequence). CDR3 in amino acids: CASSPRLAANTGELFF. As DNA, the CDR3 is TGTGCCAGCAGCCCCAGACTAGCGGCGAACACCGGGGAGCTGTTTTTT.

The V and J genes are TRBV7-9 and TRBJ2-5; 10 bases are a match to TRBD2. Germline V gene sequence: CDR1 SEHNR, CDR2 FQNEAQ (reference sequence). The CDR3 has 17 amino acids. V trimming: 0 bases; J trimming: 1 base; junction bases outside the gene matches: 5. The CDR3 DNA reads TGTGCCAGCAGCTTAGCGTTTCAGCGGGGGGGCCAAGAGACCCAGTACTTC. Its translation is CASSLAFQRGGQETQYF.

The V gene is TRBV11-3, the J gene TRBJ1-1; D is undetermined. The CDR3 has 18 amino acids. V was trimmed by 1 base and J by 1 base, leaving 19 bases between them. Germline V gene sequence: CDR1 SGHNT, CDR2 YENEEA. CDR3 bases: TGTGCCAGCAGCTTAGTCCCCCCTCTGCAGGCGAGGAACACTGAAGCTTTCTTT. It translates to CASSLVPPLQARNTEAFF.

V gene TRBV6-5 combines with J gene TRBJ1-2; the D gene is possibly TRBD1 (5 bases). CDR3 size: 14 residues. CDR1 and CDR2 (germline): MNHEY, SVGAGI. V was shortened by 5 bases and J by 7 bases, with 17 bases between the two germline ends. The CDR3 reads CASSPGYSMVGYTF. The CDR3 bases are TGTGCCAGCAGTCCAGGGTACTCTATGGTTGGCTACACCTTC.

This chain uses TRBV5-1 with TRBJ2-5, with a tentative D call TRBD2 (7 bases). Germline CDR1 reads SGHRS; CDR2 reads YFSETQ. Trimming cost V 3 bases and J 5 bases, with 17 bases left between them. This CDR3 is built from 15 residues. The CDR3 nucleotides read TGCGCCAGCAGCTCCACGGGGGGCGTCTGGGAGACCCAGTACTTC. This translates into CASSSTGGVWETQYF.

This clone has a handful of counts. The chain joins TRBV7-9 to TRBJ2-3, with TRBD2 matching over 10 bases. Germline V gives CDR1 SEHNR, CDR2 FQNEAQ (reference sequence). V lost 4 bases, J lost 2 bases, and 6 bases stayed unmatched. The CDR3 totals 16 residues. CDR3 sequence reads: CASSSGLARYTDTQYF. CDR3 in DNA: TGTGCCAGCAGCTCGGGACTAGCGAGGTACACAGATACGCAGTATTTT.

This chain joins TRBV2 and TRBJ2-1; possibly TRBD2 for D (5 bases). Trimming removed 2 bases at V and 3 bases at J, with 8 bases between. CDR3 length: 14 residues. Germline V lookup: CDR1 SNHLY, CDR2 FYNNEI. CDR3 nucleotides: TGTGCCAGCAGTGAAAAGCGGATCTACAATGAGCAGTTCTTC. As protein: CASSEKRIYNEQFF. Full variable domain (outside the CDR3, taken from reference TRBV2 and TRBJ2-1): EPEVTQTPSHQVTQMGQEVILRCVPISNHLYFYWYRQILGQKVEFLVSFYNNEISEKSEIFDDQFSVERPDGSNFTLKIRSTKLEDSAMYFCASSEKRIYNEQFFGPGTRLTVL.

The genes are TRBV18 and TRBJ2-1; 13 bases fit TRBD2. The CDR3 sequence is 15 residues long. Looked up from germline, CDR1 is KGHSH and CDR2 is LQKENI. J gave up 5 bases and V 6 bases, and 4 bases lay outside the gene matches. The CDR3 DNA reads TGTGCCAGCTCCGGGGGACTAGCGGGAAACAATGAGCAGTTCTTC. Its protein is CASSGGLAGNNEQFF.

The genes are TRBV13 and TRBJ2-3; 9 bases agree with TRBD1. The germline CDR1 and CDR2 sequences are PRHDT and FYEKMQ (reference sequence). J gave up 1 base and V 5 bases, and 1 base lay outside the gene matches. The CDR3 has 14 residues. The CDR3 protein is CASSRTGGTDTQYF. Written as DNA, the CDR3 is TGTGCCAGCAGCAGGACAGGGGGCACAGATACGCAGTATTTT.

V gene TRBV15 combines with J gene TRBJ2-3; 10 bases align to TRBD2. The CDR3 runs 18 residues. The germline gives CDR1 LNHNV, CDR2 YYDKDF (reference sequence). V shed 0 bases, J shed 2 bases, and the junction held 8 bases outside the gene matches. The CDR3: CATSRDAGTSEFTDTQYF. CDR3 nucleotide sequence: TGTGCCACCAGCAGAGATGCCGGGACTAGCGAGTTCACAGATACGCAGTATTTT. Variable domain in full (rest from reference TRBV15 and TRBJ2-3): DAMVIQNPRYQVTQFGKPVTLSCSQTLNHNVMYWYQQKSSQAPKLLFHYYDKDFNNEADTPDNFQSRRPNTSFCFLDIRSPGLGDTAMYLCATSRDAGTSEFTDTQYFGPGTRLTVL.

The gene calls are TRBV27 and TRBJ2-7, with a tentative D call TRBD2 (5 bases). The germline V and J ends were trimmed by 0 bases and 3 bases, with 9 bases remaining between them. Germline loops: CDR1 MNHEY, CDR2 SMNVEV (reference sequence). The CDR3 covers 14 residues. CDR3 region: CASSLSTGFYEQYF. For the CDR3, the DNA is TGTGCCAGCAGTTTATCGACGGGGTTCTACGAGCAGTACTTC.

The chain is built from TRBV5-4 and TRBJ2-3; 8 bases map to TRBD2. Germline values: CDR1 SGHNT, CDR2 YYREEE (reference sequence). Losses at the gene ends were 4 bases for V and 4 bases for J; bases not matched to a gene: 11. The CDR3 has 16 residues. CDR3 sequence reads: CASSPGGGRGADTQYF. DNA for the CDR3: TGTGCCAGCAGCCCCGGGGGGGGGCGGGGGGCAGATACGCAGTATTTT.

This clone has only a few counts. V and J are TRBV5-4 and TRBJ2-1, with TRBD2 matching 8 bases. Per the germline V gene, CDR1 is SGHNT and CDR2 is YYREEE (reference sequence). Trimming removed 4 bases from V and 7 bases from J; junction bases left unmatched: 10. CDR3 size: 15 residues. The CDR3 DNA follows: TGTGCCAGCAGCCCAGTGGCGGGGGGACGGAATGAGCAGTTCTTC. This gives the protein CASSPVAGGRNEQFF.

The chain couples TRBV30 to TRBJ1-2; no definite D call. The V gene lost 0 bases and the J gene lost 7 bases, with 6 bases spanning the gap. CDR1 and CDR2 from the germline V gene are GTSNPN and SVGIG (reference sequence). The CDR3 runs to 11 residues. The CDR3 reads CAWSVLAGYTF. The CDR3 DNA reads TGTGCCTGGAGTGTATTGGCTGGCTACACCTTC.

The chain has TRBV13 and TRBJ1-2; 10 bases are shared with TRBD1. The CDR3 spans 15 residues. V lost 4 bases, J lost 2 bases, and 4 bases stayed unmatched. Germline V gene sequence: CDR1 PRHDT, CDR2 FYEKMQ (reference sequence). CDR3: CASSSRDRGNYGYTF. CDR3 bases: TGTGCCAGCAGCTCTCGGGACAGGGGCAACTATGGCTACACCTTC.